The T cell receptor beta chain described here comes from a study of shared clonotypes between healthy human individuals (dated by TCRdb to about 2020). Broadly, across the study: The cohort included a few men and a couple of women between 18 and 49 years of age. For each donor, CD4 naive and CD4 memory were each run on three plates, CD8 naive on two plates, and CD8 memory on one plate. Blood TCR repertoires of roughly 5 healthy adults were deeply sequenced to estimate repertoire size and the extent of clonotype sharing between individuals. Libraries were prepared and TCR repertoires were sequenced by different laboratories using diverse techniques, in order to increase sequencing depth and limit assay-specific biases. Per donor, leukapheresis produced somewhere between about 0.94 and 10 billion PBMCs. Overall results and qualifications from the work: Only blood was sampled, and tissue TCR repertoires likely differ from those in blood. Pairwise subsampling indicated that sequencing depth was expected to affect the degree of clonotype sharing among donors. When several donors were compared, the shared fraction of clonotypes was around 5.1% for naive CD4, around 3.6% for naive CD8, 2% to 2.5% for memory CD4, and 0.35% to 0.4% for memory CD8. Naive subsets generally had larger estimated clonotype richness than memory subsets. The small number of donors limited the genetic and exposure-history diversity represented. Compared with non-shared clonotypes, the clonotypes found in all four sorted-subset donors had higher generation probabilities. Rarefaction of sorted-subset datasets indicated incomplete sequencing despite the large sequencing depth.

TCR CDR3 regions were amplified from genomic DNA by multiplex PCR using the deep immunoSEQ assay. Extracted genomic DNA from each cell subset was spread evenly across all wells of several immunoSEQ 96-well plates, with each plate serving as a replicate. For sorted subsets, 200 ng of genomic DNA, equivalent to 25,000 to 30,000 T cell genomes, went into each replicate PCR. The purified libraries were quantified using a Qubit 3.0 fluorometer, sized with a Bioanalyzer 2100, and then quantified again using the KAPA Library Quantification kit. Each immunoSEQ 96-well plate was sequenced on its own single-read 150-cycle Illumina NextSeq 550 flow cell. Concerning the study's data processing: Because the immunoSEQ output held only junctional sequences and lacked quality scores, the filtering could not match the filtering applied to full-length reads. To assign V/J genes and CDR3, sequences were annotated against IMGT germline references using PyIR, a Python wrapper for IgBLAST v1.9. Reads were filtered out if the reads had weak V/J assignments (E-value above 1e-6), no CDR3, stop codons, out-of-frame junctions, or ambiguous translated residues. V3J clonotypes were defined as sequences sharing an identical inferred V gene, J gene, and CDR3 amino acid sequence. Percentage overlap between repertoires was calculated by dividing the number of shared unique clonotypes by the size of the smaller repertoire. Repertoire richness was assessed with RTK rarefaction, the Chao1 estimator, and Recon v2.1 estimates of unobserved clonotypes. OLGA was used to compute generation probabilities for all TCRbeta clonotypes that the gDNA method yielded from a handful of donors. TCRdb took over this immuneACCESS table, retaining in-frame rearrangements with V and J assigned. Such tables are incomplete; in checked studies, under half of the missing clones stem from an unresolved V gene, and the remainder is unexplained. The V and J calls and clone size were taken over from that table, and D and trimming were inferred from the DNA. The sample contains approximately 740,000 clones, more than 85% of them found a single time. About 25% of the sample is in the top ten clones.

Concerning this clone: Its recognized antigen is unknown. No much larger clonotype is one base removed from it; base qualities were not supplied.

CD8 naive samples were obtained by positive selection for CCR7 among CD45RO-negative cells, yielding a CD45RA+CCR7+ population from which TemRA cells were excluded. The donors were healthy, HIV-negative adults who had no recently reported acute infections or vaccinations. All donors were Caucasian adults living in Nashville, Tennessee, USA. Blood was obtained by leukapheresis, after which PBMCs were separated by Ficoll-Histopaque density gradient centrifugation and cryopreserved in liquid nitrogen vapor phase. Purity and quantity of every magnetically sorted T cell population were checked by analytical flow cytometry. Genomic DNA was isolated from every sorted fraction and measured by UV absorbance on a Nanodrop 2000c. Specimen: naive CD8+ T cells sorted from blood. The sample's cell subset or site label is to be understood as: CD45RA+CCR7+. The source is a man aged 25 to 40 in good health.

In nucleotides, the sequence is TGTGCCAGCAGCGTAGAACCTACACTGTCCTACGAGCAGTACTTC. Translation gives CASSVEPTLSYEQYF. The V and J genes are TRBV9 and TRBJ2-7; the D segment cannot be called with confidence. The CDR3 spans 15 residues, from the cysteine through the phenylalanine. The DNA shown is the 45-base CDR3, in frame from base 1. Per the germline V gene, SGDLS is the CDR1 and YYNGEE is the CDR2. Deletion took 0 bases off V and 1 base off J, with a span of 11 bases between the germline ends.